The 8 T cell receptor beta chains given below trace back to one sample, sequenced in a study of untreated major depressive disorder. Only in-frame clones appear in the TCRdb table, and some are missing; sequencing was by immunoSEQ multiplex PCR. The sample lists some 27,000 clones; approximately 90% were seen once. Study-wide results and caveats: Compared with controls, depressed patients showed more TRBV05-01 (Vbeta 5.1) usage in CD4+ T cells.

Their target antigens are unknown. The sample comprised CD4+ T cells from PBMCs. The receptors originated from a woman in her thirties with major depressive disorder.

The V call is TRBV2, the J call TRBJ1-3, with D unclear. The CDR3 has 12 amino acids. V lost 3 bases and J lost 3, with 3 bases in between. Looked up from germline, CDR1 is SNHLY and CDR2 is FYNNEI. The CDR3 coding sequence is TGTGCCAGCAGTGACTATGGAAACACCATATATTTT. It encodes CASSDYGNTIYF.

The rearrangement links TRBV9 to TRBJ1-6; no reliable D call. The CDR3 runs to 15 residues. Trimming stripped 0 bases from V and 8 bases from J, with 12 bases between. CDR1 SGDLS and CDR2 YYNGEE come from the germline V gene. The chain's CDR3 is CASSVAPEGYSPLHF. The CDR3 DNA is TGTGCCAGCAGCGTAGCCCCAGAGGGTTATTCACCCCTCCACTTT.

The chain uses TRBV29-1 and TRBJ1-1; the D gene is possibly TRBD1 (6 bases). The CDR3 has 12 amino acids. The V end was cut by 6 bases, the J end by 5 bases, with 13 bases between. Germline assignment: CDR1 SQVTM and CDR2 ANQGSEA. The CDR3 bases are TGCAGCGTAAACAGGGTTGGGACTGAAGCTTTCTTT. Translating it yields CSVNRVGTEAFF.

The CDR3 here is CASSPGLAGGADTQYF. The CDR3 DNA sequence: TGTGCCAGCAGCCCGGGACTAGCGGGAGGTGCAGATACGCAGTATTTT. The gene calls are TRBV6-4 and TRBJ2-3; 15 bases match TRBD2. V shed 6 bases and J 4 bases; nucleotides not matched to a gene: 5. Germline V gene data show CDR1 as MRHNA and CDR2 as SNTAGT. The CDR3 totals 16 residues.

V and J are TRBV5-1 and TRBJ2-7; D remains ambiguous. The CDR3 contains 13 residues. Trimming left V 4 bases short and J 3 bases short, with 11 bases between. CDR1 is SGHRS, CDR2 YFSETQ, per germline. CDR3 sequence (DNA): TGCGCCAGCAGCCTTACGTTGGGCTACGAGCAGTACTTC. Protein product: CASSLTLGYEQYF.

This chain uses TRBV7-9 with TRBJ1-1; 7 nucleotides match TRBD1. The CDR3 length is 14 residues. The germline CDR1 and CDR2 sequences are SEHNR and FQNEAQ (reference sequence). Germline trimming cut 4 bases from V and 5 bases from J; bases unmatched to any gene: 7. The CDR3 DNA reads TGTGCCAGCAGCTGGACCGGGACAGTTACTGAAGCTTTCTTT. Amino acid sequence: CASSWTGTVTEAFF.

The chain joins TRBV29-1 to TRBJ1-2; no reliable D call. The CDR3 has 13 residues. Germline V CDR1 and CDR2: SQVTM, ANQGSEA. V gave up 4 bases and J gave up 4 bases, with 13 bases separating them. CDR3 bases: TGCAGCGTTGGGGTGGGGTTGGGCTATGGCTACACCTTC. It yields the protein CSVGVGLGYGYTF.

The chain employs TRBV12-5 and TRBJ1-4; D gene unclear. The germline V gene encodes CDR1 LGHNT and CDR2 FRNRAP. V was cut by 6 bases and J by 4 bases, with 12 bases left in between. The CDR3 is 14 residues long. The CDR3 DNA reads TGTGCTAGTGGGACGGAGGGCTTTAATGAAAAACTGTTTTTT. This gives the protein CASGTEGFNEKLFF.